This T cell receptor beta chain was documented in a study of OX40 agonist ivuxolimab in advanced cancers. Background on the study: In this trial design, patients received ivuxolimab intravenously at 0.01 to 10 mg/kg every 2 weeks. The mean age was approximately 60 years, ranging from about 23 to 79, with about four fifths of participants male. Study observations and caveats: Still undetermined is the antigen specificity of the expanded peripheral T cells. Expanded clones belonging to CD8+ T cells outnumbered, on average, those of CD4+.

The CDR3 loop spans 15 amino acids. V gave up 1 base and J gave up 8 bases, with 14 bases separating them. CDR1 is SGHTA and CDR2 is FQGNSA in the germline V gene. Details on this clone: The antigen is not known.

Sequenced by immunoSEQ multiplex PCR; TCRdb stores in-frame clones only, minus some. Among 60,000 to 85,000 clones listed, 87% were seen once. The sequence was obtained from an adult with an advanced solid tumor such as melanoma, head and neck, liver or kidney cancer. The V and J genes are TRBV7-2 and TRBJ1-4, with a tentative D call TRBD1 (5 bases). Here the sequenced sample was CD4+ or CD8+ T cells sorted from blood, taken in a trial of the OX40 agonist ivuxolimab. The chain's CDR3 is CASSLGGGFREKLFF. The DNA for the CDR3 is TGTGCCAGCAGCTTAGGTGGGGGGTTCAGGGAAAAACTGTTTTTT.